This T cell receptor beta chain stems from a study of CD8 T cells in Susac syndrome. After extraction with the RNeasy kit, about 0.45 to 1 ug of the RNA was reverse transcribed using random hexamers. TCRdb re-called the immunoSEQ multiplex PCR reads with MiXCR, one entry per CDR3 protein. The repertoire has roughly 400,000 distinct CDR3 sequences, around 85% of them found once; the top ten carry roughly 0.1%. Germline CDR1 reads LNHNV; CDR2 reads YYDKDF (reference sequence). The length of the CDR3 is 16 residues. V lost 1 base, J lost 4 bases, and 7 bases stayed unmatched. The chain has TRBV15 and TRBJ1-3, with TRBD1 matching 7 bases. The sequencing sample was made of CD8+ T cells from PBMCs. This receptor was taken from a human donor with multiple sclerosis. CDR3 amino acids: CATSRGLGGAGNTIYF. CDR3 DNA: TGTGCCACCAGCAGAGGTTTAGGGGGCGCGGGAAACACCATATATTTT.